These 7 T cell receptor beta chains originate from one sample sequenced in a study of blood T cell repertoires in COVID-19 (dated by TCRdb to 2019 to 2021). The library was prepared using the immunoSEQ multiplex PCR assay. The table was pulled from immuneACCESS by TCRdb, which kept in-frame rearrangements only. Such tables lose some clones; where checked, under half of the loss comes from unresolved V genes, and the rest has no known cause. The sample table records some 160,000 clones; about 83% of these occur just once. The ten largest clones capture approximately 2.6% of the sample. The sample taken for sequencing was peripheral blood. The receptors stem from a woman at least 80 years old with COVID-19, enrolled during active disease.

The rearrangement links TRBV11-2 to TRBJ2-1; 10 nucleotides match TRBD1. The CDR3 covers 17 residues. V gave up 4 bases and J gave up 4 bases; unmatched junction bases: 10. Germline CDR1 SGHAT, CDR2 FQNNGV. The CDR3 coding sequence is TGTGCCAGCAGCTACGGTTGGGGACAGGGGTTATACAATGAGCAGTTCTTC. This gives the protein CASSYGWGQGLYNEQFF.

The chain carries TRBV20-1 and TRBJ1-2; D may be TRBD1 (6 bases). CDR1 and CDR2 (germline): DFQATT, SNEGSKA (reference sequence). V shed 3 bases and J shed 0 bases, with 14 bases lying between them. The CDR3 totals 15 residues. The CDR3 protein is CSASIGGGSNYGYTF. CDR3 sequence (DNA): TGCAGTGCTAGTATAGGCGGGGGCTCTAACTATGGCTACACCTTC.

This chain joins TRBV3-1 (or the pseudogene TRBV3-2) and TRBJ1-3; perhaps TRBD1 as D (6 bases). The CDR3 extends over 16 amino acids. The V end was cut by 0 bases, the J end by 9 bases, with 18 bases between. From germline, CDR1 is LGHDT and CDR2 YNNKEL (reference sequence). The CDR3 reads CASSQDLGQLQSTIYF. In DNA, the CDR3 is TGTGCCAGCAGCCAAGACTTGGGACAATTGCAAAGCACCATATATTTT.

This chain links TRBV6-2 or TRBV6-3 with TRBJ2-7; TRBD2 matches at 10 bases. Unmatched junction bases numbered 7, after V lost 5 bases and J lost 3 bases. Per germline, CDR1 MNHEY and CDR2 SVGEGT. The CDR3 spans 15 residues. The CDR3 sequence: CASSTGTSVRYEQYF. The CDR3 DNA is TGTGCCAGCAGTACCGGGACTAGCGTCCGCTACGAGCAGTACTTC.

This clone has more than one count but fewer than ten. The gene calls are TRBV10-3 and TRBJ2-7; perhaps TRBD1 as D (5 bases). V gave up 3 bases and J gave up 5 bases, with 11 bases separating them. CDR3 length: 13 amino acids. Germline V gene lookup returns CDR1 ENHRY and CDR2 SYGVKD. CDR3 loop: CAISEGAPDEQYF. CDR3 coding DNA: TGTGCCATCAGTGAAGGGGCTCCCGACGAGCAGTACTTC.

For this clone: At one end, the junction sequence differs from germline, possibly due to a read error. The chain carries TRBV7-7 and TRBJ2-1; TRBD2 is a possible D gene (5 bases). The CDR3 totals 15 residues. In germline, CDR1 is SSHAT, CDR2 FNYEAQ (reference sequence). The CDR3 DNA sequence: TGTGCTAGCAGCTTAGAGCGCGGGCCCAACAATGAGCAGTTCTTC. The encoded protein is CASSLERGPNNEQFF.

The chain uses TRBV11-3 and TRBJ2-2; 8 bases agree with TRBD1. The J segment lost 0 bases and the V segment lost 4 bases, leaving 7 bases of the junction unmatched. Germline CDR1 reads SGHNT; CDR2 reads YENEEA. This CDR3 region has 17 residues. This CDR3 reads CASSSQGGGANTGELFF. CDR3 bases: TGTGCCAGCAGCTCACAGGGGGGTGGGGCGAACACCGGGGAGCTGTTTTTT.